What follows describes a single T cell receptor beta chain. Its binding antigen is unknown. No clone much larger than this one lies a single base away; base qualities are absent. The CDR3 measures 15 amino acids from cysteine to phenylalanine. The kept DNA is CDR3 alone, 45 bases in frame from the first base. In the germline V gene, CDR1 corresponds to LGHNA and CDR2 to YNFKEQ. The germline V and J ends show losses of 2 bases and 4 bases respectively, and no gene match explains 7 bases of the junction. The library was prepared using the immunoSEQ multiplex PCR assay. TCRdb stores this immuneACCESS table with in-frame sequences only. Part of the clones is absent; in the studies checked, under half of the shortfall reflects unresolved V genes, and no reason is known for the rest. This sample gives 120,000 or so clones in total; over 75% of them show up just once. The ten largest clones represent around 9% of the sample.

The data are from a study of control samples from healthy donors and cancer patients (dated by TCRdb to about 2020). This TCR was recovered from a man aged 35 to 55 in good health. The specimen was blood. The chain was built from TRBV4-2 and TRBJ1-1, and TRBD1 matches 7 of the central bases. The sequenced DNA is TGTGCCAGCAGCCAACCGAGACAGGGCGGCACTGAAGCTTTCTTT. Translation gives CASSQPRQGGTEAFF.